This T cell receptor (beta chain) stems from a study of T cells in Graves' hyperthyroidism and ophthalmopathy (dated by TCRdb to between 2018 and 2021). Concerning the study at large: Peripheral blood was sampled at the time of initial diagnosis, prior to any treatment. A discovery cohort of roughly 100 patients, roughly 43 with Graves' ophthalmopathy and about 58 with stable Graves' hyperthyroidism, was used to find distinguishing TCR V-J signatures. Whether ophthalmopathy could be predicted prospectively was tested in an independent validation cohort made up of 18 hyperthyroidism patients plus 17 patients who later progressed to ophthalmopathy. The 75 to 100 discovery patients were randomly split 7:3 into training and test sets. The study also compared thyroid tissue and blood T-cell repertoires from several Graves' hyperthyroidism patients. Once sampling was done, hyperthyroidism patients were given methimazole at a starting dose of 30 mg daily, whereas ophthalmopathy patients were given high-dose intravenous methylprednisolone. TCR Vbeta CDR3 sequencing of 120 to 150 peripheral blood samples (roughly 43 ophthalmopathy, 75 hyperthyroidism and roughly 17 progressor patients) is reported in the paper. Points the paper makes about the study in general: Sample size was not statistically predetermined, and investigators were not blinded to group allocation. In validation, progression to ophthalmopathy was predicted by the model with 55% to 71% sensitivity and 72.22% specificity, a median of approximately 6.5 months before onset. A 13 V-J signature model separated ophthalmopathy from stable hyperthyroidism, with approximately 87% sensitivity and just under 84% specificity in cross-validation and 80%/75% in testing. Blood samples also contained most of the expanded thyroid clonotypes (frequency above 0.001), which suggests that blood repertoires may reflect thyroid immune responses.

Graves' hyperthyroidism was defined as stable when no progression to ophthalmopathy occurred over 18 months of follow-up. Hyperthyroidism patients were newly diagnosed, had a disease duration of under 2 months, and were aged 18 to 65 years. Patients with uncontrolled infections, other autoimmune diseases, pregnancy or lactation were excluded. Diagnoses relied on clinical symptoms, serum thyroxine and TRAb, thyroid ultrasound and orbital computed tomography. PBMCs were separated from 8 to 10 ml of fresh peripheral blood using Ficoll-Paque density gradient centrifugation. Trizol reagent was used to extract total RNA, and RNA quality was then checked on an Agilent 2100 Bioanalyzer. This clonotype was recorded many times. Which antigen it targets is not known. The record has no base qualities; no much larger clone is one base away. The TCR beta CDR3 regions were amplified from RNA transcripts. The TCR CDR3 was subjected to a first round of RT-PCR using the HTBI primer set and the Qiagen OneStep RT-PCR kit. A second multiplex PCR round built the libraries, followed by size selection and purification. Sequencing of the libraries was done on an Illumina HiSeq2000 using paired-end 100 bp reads. Under the source paper's analysis protocol: SOAPnuke was used to process the raw data, with reads discarded if the reads contained adapters or uncalled bases, had a mean Phred below 15, or lacked an exact constant-primer or identifier match. High-quality paired reads were merged with COPE v1.2.5, and unique nucleotide sequences were defined as clonotypes. MiTCR v1.1 was used to align clonotypes to the IMGT TRBV, TRBD and TRBJ reference segments. The analysis was restricted to V-J combinations with a frequency above 0.0001, which together covered 98% to 99.2% of the repertoires. A TCS score was defined as the ratio between F50 (clonal expansion) and ExV (chaos), using BLOSUM62-based TCRdist between CDR3 peptides within each V-J. Welch's t-statistics and random forest reduced fewer than 550 V-J features to 10 to 15, which were used in a naive Bayes classifier (R e1071). Clones were called with MiXCR by TCRdb after fastp trimmed the public reads at Q25, and only in-frame beta chains were retained. CDR3 protein duplicates are merged, each entry listing the most common genes and DNA. The V and J calls here are based on TCRdb, not the publication. For this sample the table gives around 340,000 distinct CDR3 sequences, of which 21% were detected only once. The biggest ten clones account for 50% to 65% of the sample.

Taken from the germline V gene (reference sequence), the CDR1 and CDR2 loops are MNHEY and SMNVEV. V drops 6 bases and J drops 5 bases, leaving 17 bases in between. The CDR3 spans 14 residues, from the cysteine through the phenylalanine. Just the 42-base CDR3 DNA is kept, in frame starting at base 1. The receptor comes from a woman in her fifties or sixties with Graves' hyperthyroidism. This sequence uses TRBV27 and TRBJ2-7; a tentative D call is TRBD1 (6 bases match). The material sequenced was blood. Read as DNA, the sequence is TGTGCCAGCAGCCTCGGGACACATAGTAACGAGCAGTACTTC. The resulting protein is CASSLGTHSNEQYF.